This TCR beta chain was documented in a study of OX40 agonist ivuxolimab in advanced cancers. Turning to the study itself: Patients were infused with ivuxolimab every 2 weeks at 0.01 to 10 mg/kg.

V was pared by 6 bases and J by 8 bases, with 9 bases of the junction left unmatched. The CDR3 totals 13 residues. The germline gives CDR1 MNHEY, CDR2 SVGAGI. Libraries were prepared by immunoSEQ multiplex PCR; TCRdb keeps only in-frame clonotypes and omits some of them. The table lists 65,000 to 85,000 clones, roughly 90% of them singletons. The rearrangement uses TRBV6-5 and TRBJ1-2, with 7 nucleotides matching TRBD1. The sequence was collected from an adult with an advanced solid tumor such as melanoma, head and neck, liver or kidney cancer. Source: CD4+ or CD8+ T cells sorted from blood, taken in a trial of the OX40 agonist ivuxolimab. The CDR3 DNA sequence: TGTGCCAGCAGAGGGGGGACAGACTGGGGCTACACCTTC. As protein: CASRGGTDWGYTF.